What follows are 20 T cell receptor beta chains derived from one specimen sequenced in a study of T-cell memory formation after mild COVID-19. TCRdb passed the 5' RACE reads through MiXCR, listing each CDR3 protein once. The table shows under 50,000 distinct CDR3 sequences, with roughly a quarter occurring only once. Source material: PBMCs or a T cell subset sorted from them (not recorded which). The source of these receptors is a young man who had mild COVID-19 (a few samples of this study predate the infection). Cell type and time point are not known.

This chain uses TRBV5-1 with TRBJ1-2; D unclear. The V gene lost 1 base and the J gene lost 3 bases, with 10 bases spanning the gap. The CDR3 spans 14 residues. In germline, CDR1 is SGHRS, CDR2 YFSETQ. Here the CDR3 DNA reads TGCGCCAGCAGCTTGAACAACCTCGACTATGGCTACACCTTC. This gives the protein CASSLNNLDYGYTF.

The V call is TRBV6-6, the J call TRBJ1-1; D ambiguous. Germline V CDR1 and CDR2: MNHNY, SVGAGI (reference sequence). Trimming left V 7 bases short and J 1 base short, with 10 bases between. CDR3 size: 13 residues. The CDR3 sequence is CASKGRGNTEAFF. As DNA, the CDR3 is TGTGCCAGCAAGGGTCGTGGGAACACTGAAGCTTTCTTT.

This sequence joins TRBV9 and TRBJ1-5, with TRBD1 matching over 8 bases. This CDR3 contains 13 residues. Germline trimming cut 4 bases from V and 7 bases from J; bases unmatched to any gene: 4. The V gene's germline CDR1 is SGDLS and CDR2 YYNGEE. The CDR3 DNA reads TGTGCCAGCAGCACAGGGGGGTACCAGCCCCAGCATTTT. Translating it yields CASSTGGYQPQHF.

This clonotype was picked up a small number of times. The rearrangement joins TRBV7-9 to TRBJ2-7; D is tentatively TRBD1 or TRBD2 (5 bases each). V shed 3 bases and J shed 6 bases, with 18 bases lying between them. Germline V lookup: CDR1 SEHNR, CDR2 FQNEAQ (reference sequence). This CDR3 comprises 15 residues. CDR3 bases: TGTGCCAGCAGCTTTCCGGACATCGGGGTTTCCGAGCAGTACTTC. Residues: CASSFPDIGVSEQYF. Using reference TRBV7-9 and TRBJ2-7 for the parts outside the CDR3, the full variable domain is DTGVSQNPRHKITKRGQNVTFRCDPISEHNRLYWYRQTLGQGPEFLTYFQNEAQLEKSRLLSDRFSAERPKGSFSTLEIQRTEQGDSAMYLCASSFPDIGVSEQYFGPGTRLTVT.

The chain uses TRBV29-1 and TRBJ1-1; unclear D gene. The CDR3 contains 11 residues. Trimming cost V 4 bases and J 1 base, with 4 bases left between them. From germline, CDR1 is SQVTM and CDR2 ANQGSEA. The CDR3 protein is CSVAANTEAFF. In DNA, the CDR3 is TGCAGCGTTGCAGCGAACACTGAAGCTTTCTTT.

The V call is TRBV7-9, the J call TRBJ2-1; a possible D gene is TRBD1 (5 bases). The CDR3 sequence is 15 residues long. The V gene lost 1 base and the J gene lost 5 bases, with 12 bases spanning the gap. The germline gives CDR1 SEHNR, CDR2 FQNEAQ (reference sequence). As DNA, the CDR3 is TGTGCCAGCAGCTTAGGTCTCAGGGCCCACAATGAGCAGTTCTTC. Amino acids: CASSLGLRAHNEQFF. The entire variable domain, with the rest obtained from reference TRBV7-9 and TRBJ2-1, is as follows: DTGVSQNPRHKITKRGQNVTFRCDPISEHNRLYWYRQTLGQGPEFLTYFQNEAQLEKSRLLSDRFSAERPKGSFSTLEIQRTEQGDSAMYLCASSLGLRAHNEQFFGPGTRLTVL.

This clonotype was detected only a few times. This chain connects TRBV7-3 to TRBJ1-1; D remains unclear. This CDR3 region has 14 residues. The germline V gene encodes CDR1 SGHTA and CDR2 FQGTGA. Trimming shortened V by 4 bases and J by 3 bases, and 12 bases separated the two germline ends. This CDR3 reads CASSSGPEDTEAFF. The CDR3 nucleotides are TGTGCCAGCAGCTCGGGCCCGGAGGACACTGAAGCTTTCTTT.

The chain recombines TRBV5-6 with TRBJ2-7; either TRBD1 or TRBD2 may fit D (5 bases each). This CDR3 is 13 amino acids long. V lost 3 bases and J 1 base, leaving 8 bases between the germline ends. Looked up from germline, CDR1 is SGHDT and CDR2 is YYEEEE. The CDR3 is CASSYGASYEQYF. CDR3 DNA sequence: TGTGCCAGCAGCTACGGGGCTTCCTACGAGCAGTACTTC. The variable domain in full, with the rest retrieved from reference TRBV5-6 and TRBJ2-7, is DAGVTQSPTHLIKTRGQQVTLRCSPKSGHDTVSWYQQALGQGPQFIFQYYEEEERQRGNFPDRFSGHQFPNYSSELNVNALLLGDSALYLCASSYGASYEQYFGPGTRLTVT.

The V and J genes are TRBV7-8 and TRBJ2-4; TRBD2 is a possible D gene (5 bases). V was trimmed by 3 bases and J by 5 bases, leaving 14 bases between them. Germline V gives CDR1 SGHVS, CDR2 FQNEAQ. This CDR3 has 15 residues. The CDR3 is CASSFLSRVQNIQYF. The CDR3 DNA is TGTGCCAGCAGCTTTTTATCGCGGGTCCAAAACATTCAGTACTTC.

A few counts support this clonotype. This chain links TRBV5-1 with TRBJ2-2, with 8 bases identical to TRBD2. Germline loops: CDR1 SGHRS, CDR2 YFSETQ. V lost 3 bases to trimming and J lost 6 bases; unmatched junction nucleotides: 10. The CDR3 length is 16 residues. CDR3 coding DNA: TGCGCCAGCAGCTCTCTGGATAGCGGGGCCGCCGGGGAGCTGTTTTTT. Protein: CASSSLDSGAAGELFF.

This clonotype was counted only a few times. The chain uses TRBV27 and TRBJ1-5, with 8 nucleotides matching TRBD1. Germline V gene data show CDR1 as MNHEY and CDR2 as SMNVEV (reference sequence). V dropped 5 bases and J dropped 2; count of bases not matched to a gene: 8. This CDR3 is 16 amino acids long. Written as DNA, the CDR3 is TGTGCCAGCAGTACGAACAGGGGGATGGGCAATCAGCCCCAGCATTTT. The encoded protein is CASSTNRGMGNQPQHF.

This clonotype was detected a few times. V gene TRBV23-1 combines with J gene TRBJ2-6; D perhaps matches TRBD1 (6 bases). Being an ORF, TRBV23-1 has a function that is uncertain. Trimming shortened V by 0 bases and J by 2 bases, and 11 bases separated the two germline ends. This CDR3 is 17 amino acids long. The CDR3 bases are TGCGCCAGCAGTCAATCGTTGGCAGGGGCTGGGGCCAACGTCCTGACTTTC. Its protein product is CASSQSLAGAGANVLTF.

CDR3 sequence reads: CASSPQLAGIADTQYF. The CDR3 DNA reads TGTGCCAGCAGCCCCCAGCTAGCGGGGATCGCAGATACGCAGTATTTT. This rearrangement joins TRBV7-9 to TRBJ2-3, with 9 bases matching TRBD2. The CDR3 is made up of 16 amino acids. Trimming removed 5 bases from V and 4 bases from J; junction bases left unmatched: 10. The germline V gene has CDR1 SEHNR and CDR2 FQNEAQ (reference sequence).

This clonotype was seen a few times. The gene calls are TRBV7-2 and TRBJ2-2, with 10 bases matching TRBD2. CDR1 is SGHTA and CDR2 is FQGNSA in the germline V gene. This CDR3 region has 16 residues. The J segment lost 2 bases and the V segment lost 4 bases, leaving 4 bases of the junction unmatched. The DNA for the CDR3 is TGTGCCAGCAGCTCCTGGACTAGCGGTAACACCGGGGAGCTGTTTTTT. It codes for CASSSWTSGNTGELFF.

This clonotype turned up a few times. The gene calls are TRBV5-1 and TRBJ2-1; the match to TRBD2 covers 8 bases. The V gene end was trimmed by 3 bases and the J gene end by 3 bases; junction bases not matched to a gene: 2. Germline loops: CDR1 SGHRS, CDR2 YFSETQ. The CDR3 is made up of 14 amino acids. The CDR3, as DNA: TGCGCCAGCAGCTCCGGGACTAGCTACAATGAGCAGTTCTTC. This translates into CASSSGTSYNEQFF.

This chain connects TRBV4-1 to TRBJ2-5; D may be TRBD1 (5 bases). V dropped 0 bases and J dropped 4 bases, with 12 bases sitting between them. The germline V gene has CDR1 MGHRA and CDR2 YSYEKL. CDR3 length equals 15 residues. The CDR3 DNA sequence: TGCGCCAGCAGCCAAGATGGGGCTAATCGAGAGACCCAGTACTTC. It yields the protein CASSQDGANRETQYF.

The chain combines TRBV7-3 with TRBJ2-1, with 11 bases matching TRBD2. The CDR3 totals 13 residues. V shed 9 bases, J shed 7 bases, and the junction held 5 bases outside the gene matches. The germline CDR1 and CDR2 sequences are SGHTA and FQGTGA. The CDR3 here is CASSGGARNEQFF. The CDR3 DNA is TGTGCCAGTAGCGGGGGGGCCCGGAATGAGCAGTTCTTC.

The chain employs TRBV4-2 and TRBJ1-1; TRBD1 aligns across 8 bases. Germline CDR1 reads LGHNA; CDR2 reads YNFKEQ. The CDR3 is 18 residues long. V shed 1 base, J shed 1 base, and the junction held 11 bases outside the gene matches. The CDR3 region is CASSQAPGQDGGNTEAFF. CDR3 nucleotide sequence: TGTGCCAGCAGCCAAGCCCCGGGACAGGACGGCGGGAACACTGAAGCTTTCTTT.

This clonotype was counted a few times. The V call is TRBV4-1, the J call TRBJ2-3; 8 nucleotides line up with TRBD2. The germline gives CDR1 MGHRA, CDR2 YSYEKL. This CDR3 region has 16 residues. Trimming cost V 1 base and J 2 bases; bases outside gene matches: 5. This CDR3 is CASSQGQRGYTDTQYF. The CDR3 region has the DNA TGCGCCAGCAGCCAAGGACAGCGGGGGTACACAGATACGCAGTATTTT.

V gene TRBV6-5 combines with J gene TRBJ2-1; 8 positions match TRBD2. The CDR3 covers 15 residues. The germline gives CDR1 MNHEY, CDR2 SVGAGI. With 0 bases clipped from V and 3 bases from J, the junction kept 1 base outside the gene matches. The CDR3 sequence is CASSYSGLGYNEQFF. The CDR3 DNA sequence: TGTGCCAGCAGTTACTCGGGACTAGGCTACAATGAGCAGTTCTTC.